This TCR beta chain stems from a study of T cell repertoires in cytomegalovirus infection. One entry per CDR3 protein results from TCRdb running MiXCR on the reads. The data contain almost 500,000 distinct CDR3 sequences, 11% of them singletons. The trim removed 2 bases at V and 5 bases at J, leaving 8 bases unmatched. Germline V lookup: CDR1 SQVTM, CDR2 ANQGSEA. The CDR3 contains 15 residues. As to this clonotype: Its target is not known.

Overall study findings and caveats: CMV-specific HLA-C-restricted TCR beta clonotypes dominated the ex vivo response.

The rearrangement links TRBV29-1 to TRBJ2-5, with TRBD2 matching 10 bases. Sequencing was performed on PBMCs. This receptor was obtained from a human donor in good health (CMV status not recorded). Some clones in this sample may be carry-over from other donors' samples. This CDR3 reads CSVESLASGSETQYF. The CDR3, as DNA: TGCAGCGTTGAATCCTTGGCTAGCGGGAGTGAGACCCAGTACTTC.